Sequencing of this T cell receptor beta chain was carried out in a study of identical twins. From the 5' RACE reads, TCRdb called clonotypes with MiXCR, one entry per CDR3 protein. The repertoire includes approximately 1.8 million distinct CDR3 sequences, about 31% of them detected once, and approximately 0.29% sits in the top ten. The CDR3 sequence is 14 residues long. The clonotype was recovered from a newborn girl in good health. Sequenced: cord blood. The chain couples TRBV21-1 to TRBJ2-1; the DNA was not compared with TRBD2, the D call given in the table. TRBV21-1 is termed a pseudogene. The CDR3 loop is CASSPGTAVHEQFF. The CDR3, as DNA: TGTGCCAGCAGCCCCGGGACTGCAGTCCATGAGCAGTTCTTC.